One and the same sample provided the 18 T cell receptor beta chains below, sequenced in a study of blood T cells in healthy people across ages. Using a J-beta primer mix together with a sample-barcoded 5' primer, a second PCR was run for about 7 to 12 cycles. TCRdb reanalysed the 5' RACE reads using MiXCR and keeps one entry per CDR3 protein. The sample consists of roughly 800,000 distinct CDR3 sequences, roughly 64% of them appearing once. Sequenced input: blood. The source of these receptors is a man aged 25 to 40 in good health.

The chain is built from TRBV29-1 and TRBJ2-2, with 13 bases identical to TRBD2. CDR3 length: 13 residues. CDR1 and CDR2 from the germline V gene are SQVTM and ANQGSEA. The junction had 5 bases not matched to a gene; V was cut back by 8 bases and J by 8 bases. The CDR3 bases are TGCAGCATAACTAGCGGGGGGGCAGGGGAGCTGTTTTTT. This encodes CSITSGGAGELFF.

This clonotype is a singleton in its sample. The chain joins TRBV27 to TRBJ2-1; D uncertain. From germline, CDR1 is MNHEY and CDR2 SMNVEV (reference sequence). This CDR3 contains 13 residues. Deletions cut 3 bases from V and 5 bases from J, with 8 bases between. The CDR3 here is CASSFGTDNEQFF. DNA for the CDR3: TGTGCCAGCAGTTTTGGAACAGACAATGAGCAGTTCTTC.

This clonotype appeared once. The chain employs TRBV4-3 and TRBJ2-5, with unresolved D. From germline, CDR1 is LGHNA and CDR2 YSLEER. The CDR3 length is 16 residues. Trimming removed 4 bases at V and 5 bases at J, with 20 bases between. CDR3 DNA: TGCGCCAGCAGCCGAGGACCAGCAGGCAGTCGGGAGACCCAGTACTTC. Amino acids: CASSRGPAGSRETQYF.

Concerning this clonotype itself: The germline gene is not matched at one end of the junction; a read error may be the cause. The chain links TRBV14 to TRBJ2-3; perhaps TRBD2 as D (5 bases). The CDR3 loop spans 15 amino acids. CDR1 is SGHDN, CDR2 FVKESK, per germline. For the CDR3, the DNA is TGTGCCAGCTGCCAAGGTGGACGGGAAACAGATACGCAGTATTTT. Translated, it gives CASCQGGRETDTQYF.

The chain links TRBV7-2 to TRBJ2-1; possible D gene TRBD2, 5 bases. The V gene's germline CDR1 is SGHTA and CDR2 FQGNSA. The V and J ends lost 5 bases and 3 bases respectively, with 20 bases between them. The CDR3 consists of 17 residues. The CDR3 bases are TGTGCCAGCAGCAAACTGAGTGCTAGCCCTTACTACAATGAGCAGTTCTTC. It translates to CASSKLSASPYYNEQFF. The variable domain in full, with the rest retrieved from reference TRBV7-2 and TRBJ2-1, is GAGVSQSPSNKVTEKGKDVELRCDPISGHTALYWYRQSLGQGLEFLIYFQGNSAPDKSGLPSDRFSAERTGGSVSTLTIQRTQQEDSAVYLCASSKLSASPYYNEQFFGPGTRLTVL.

The table lists this clonotype with a few counts. The chain has TRBV29-1 and TRBJ2-5; no firm D call. The CDR3 has 13 amino acids. The V gene's germline CDR1 is SQVTM and CDR2 ANQGSEA. The germline V and J ends were trimmed by 3 bases and 1 base, with 9 bases remaining between them. The CDR3 coding sequence is TGCAGCGTTGATTGGCAGCGCCAAGAGACCCAGTACTTC. Amino acids: CSVDWQRQETQYF.

This clonotype turned up a few times. J is TRBJ2-7 and V is TRBV20-1; a possible D gene is TRBD2 (5 bases). The V gene's germline CDR1 is DFQATT and CDR2 SNEGSKA (reference sequence). The V end was cut by 0 bases, the J end by 3 bases, with 18 bases between. The CDR3 loop spans 16 amino acids. The CDR3 region has the DNA TGCAGTGCTAGAGATCGTTTTGGGGAGTTCAACTACGAGCAGTACTTC. It encodes CSARDRFGEFNYEQYF.

This clonotype has a handful of counts. The genes are TRBV29-1 and TRBJ2-7; 9 nucleotides align to TRBD2. Germline trimming cut 3 bases from V and 3 bases from J; bases unmatched to any gene: 6. The length of the CDR3 is 14 residues. The germline V gene encodes CDR1 SQVTM and CDR2 ANQGSEA. The CDR3 sequence is CSVDRLAGHYEQYF. DNA for the CDR3: TGCAGCGTTGATAGGCTAGCGGGGCACTACGAGCAGTACTTC.

The chain employs TRBV7-2 and TRBJ2-5; the D gene is possibly TRBD2 (5 bases). The V and J ends lost 4 bases and 1 base respectively, with 10 bases between them. CDR1 and CDR2 from the germline V gene are SGHTA and FQGNSA. The CDR3 is 14 residues long. CDR3 sequence: CASSSASFQETQYF. Written as DNA, the CDR3 is TGTGCCAGCAGCTCAGCTAGCTTCCAAGAGACCCAGTACTTC.

The chain combines TRBV7-2 with TRBJ1-1, with D maybe TRBD1 (5 bases). Trimming took off 5 bases at V and 2 bases at J, with 12 bases between the two ends. Germline V CDR1 and CDR2: SGHTA, FQGNSA. This CDR3 has 14 amino acids. The CDR3 spells CASSLRQYNTEAFF. The CDR3 bases are TGTGCCAGCAGCCTCCGACAGTATAACACTGAAGCTTTCTTT.

The rearrangement uses TRBV6-1 and TRBJ2-5; the D call may be TRBD1 or TRBD2 (5 bases each). The CDR3 has 14 amino acids. Trimming left V 0 bases short and J 11 bases short, with 16 bases between. Germline V gene lookup returns CDR1 MNHNS and CDR2 SASEGT. The CDR3 reads CASSEAWSRGEQYF. As DNA, the CDR3 is TGTGCCAGCAGTGAAGCCTGGTCTAGAGGGGAGCAGTACTTC.

There are a few counts of this clonotype. The chain carries TRBV3-1 and TRBJ2-5; 8 bases line up with TRBD2. The germline CDR1 and CDR2 sequences are LGHDT and YNNKEL (reference sequence). After removal of 2 bases from V and 1 base from J, the junction contained 0 bases not matched to a gene. This CDR3 comprises 14 residues. CDR3 bases: TGTGCCAGCAGCCAACGGGGGGGCCAAGAGACCCAGTACTTC. It yields the protein CASSQRGGQETQYF.

The chain has TRBV29-1 and TRBJ1-4; D not certain. The V end was cut by 4 bases, the J end by 8 bases, with 14 bases between. The CDR3 totals 13 residues. CDR1 is SQVTM and CDR2 is ANQGSEA in the germline V gene. The CDR3 reads CSVANSGFEKLFF. The CDR3 DNA reads as TGCAGCGTTGCGAACAGTGGTTTCGAAAAACTGTTTTTT. The full variable domain, its missing parts supplied by reference TRBV29-1 and TRBJ1-4, is SAVISQKPSRDICQRGTSLTIQCQVDSQVTMMFWYRQQPGQSLTLIATANQGSEATYESGFVIDKFPISRPNLTFSTLTVSNMSPEDSSIYLCSVANSGFEKLFFGSGTQLSVL.

The chain carries TRBV7-9 and TRBJ1-1; a possible D gene is TRBD1 (6 bases). V was cut by 1 base and J by 1 base, with 10 bases left in between. Germline values: CDR1 SEHNR, CDR2 FQNEAQ (reference sequence). CDR3 size: 15 residues. The CDR3 DNA follows: TGTGCCAGCAGCTTAGATGGGGGACAGAACACTGAAGCTTTCTTT. Translated, it gives CASSLDGGQNTEAFF. Together with reference TRBV7-9 and TRBJ1-1, the CDR3 gives the full variable domain: DTGVSQNPRHKITKRGQNVTFRCDPISEHNRLYWYRQTLGQGPEFLTYFQNEAQLEKSRLLSDRFSAERPKGSFSTLEIQRTEQGDSAMYLCASSLDGGQNTEAFFGQGTRLTVV.

The rearrangement joins TRBV18 to TRBJ2-1; weak D call: TRBD1 (6 bases). The V end was cut by 6 bases, the J end by 10 bases, with 22 bases between. CDR3 length: 15 residues. Germline V CDR1 and CDR2: KGHSH, LQKENI. The CDR3 DNA reads TGTGCCAGCTCGCACCAAAAAACAGGGCAGGGAGAGCAGTTCTTC. This sequence encodes CASSHQKTGQGEQFF.

This chain uses TRBV25-1 with TRBJ2-1; weak D call: TRBD2 (5 bases). Germline V lookup: CDR1 MGHDK, CDR2 SYGVNS. V was trimmed by 3 bases and J by 0 bases, leaving 12 bases between them. The CDR3 loop spans 16 amino acids. The DNA of the CDR3 is TGTGCCAGCAGTGAGTTGAGAGGGAGCTCCTACAATGAGCAGTTCTTC. It codes for CASSELRGSSYNEQFF.

The J gene is TRBJ2-1, the V gene TRBV20-1; TRBD2 aligns across 13 bases. Losses at the gene ends were 4 bases for V and 9 bases for J; bases not matched to a gene: 6. Germline assignment: CDR1 DFQATT and CDR2 SNEGSKA (reference sequence). This CDR3 has 14 amino acids. DNA for the CDR3: TGCAGTGCTACAGGACTAGCGGGAGCGGTTGAGCAGTTCTTC. It is translated as CSATGLAGAVEQFF.

The chain uses TRBV5-1 and TRBJ2-7; D ambiguous. The CDR3 totals 12 residues. Germline V gene sequence: CDR1 SGHRS, CDR2 YFSETQ. V was pared by 2 bases and J by 5 bases, with 8 bases between. The CDR3 is CASSLTLNEQYF. CDR3 DNA sequence: TGCGCCAGCAGCTTAACCCTAAACGAGCAGTACTTC.